This T cell receptor beta chain originates from a study of T cells in Graves' hyperthyroidism and ophthalmopathy. The CDR3 extends over 14 amino acids. After removal of 9 bases from V and 6 bases from J, the junction contained 8 bases not matched to a gene. Germline V gene data show CDR1 as MNHNS and CDR2 as SASEGT. PBMCs stemmed from approximately 10 ml fresh peripheral blood. It was RNA transcripts that yielded the amplified TCR beta CDR3 regions. An initial round of RT-PCR targeting the TCR CDR3 relied on the HTBI primer set. TCRdb re-called the multiplex PCR reads through MiXCR, storing one row per CDR3 protein. The data show fewer than 350,000 distinct CDR3 sequences, roughly 23% seen once.

The specimen was blood. The rearrangement links TRBV6-1 to TRBJ2-3; 11 bases agree with TRBD2. The receptor comes from a woman in her 50s with Graves' hyperthyroidism. CDR3 bases: TGTGCCAGTAGAACTAGCGGGAGTGGGGATACGCAGTATTTT. Translated, it gives CASRTSGSGDTQYF.